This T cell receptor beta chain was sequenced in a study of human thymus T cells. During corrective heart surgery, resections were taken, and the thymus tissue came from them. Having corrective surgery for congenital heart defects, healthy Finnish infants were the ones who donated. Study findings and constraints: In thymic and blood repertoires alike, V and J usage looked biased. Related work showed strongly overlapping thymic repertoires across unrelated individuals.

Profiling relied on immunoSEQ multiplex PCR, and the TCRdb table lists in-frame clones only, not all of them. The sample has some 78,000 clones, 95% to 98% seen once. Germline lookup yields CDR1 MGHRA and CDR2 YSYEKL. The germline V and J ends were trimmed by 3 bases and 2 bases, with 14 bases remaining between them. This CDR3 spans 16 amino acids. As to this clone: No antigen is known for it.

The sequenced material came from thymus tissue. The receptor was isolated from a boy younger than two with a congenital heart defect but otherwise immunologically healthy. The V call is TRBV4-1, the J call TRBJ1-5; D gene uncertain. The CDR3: CASSHHGIRGNQPQHF. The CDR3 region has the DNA TGCGCCAGCAGCCACCACGGGATAAGGGGCAATCAGCCCCAGCATTTT.